This is a list of T cell receptor beta chains from one sample in a study of cytomegalovirus exposure and HLA in healthy donors. Sequenced by immunoSEQ multiplex PCR; TCRdb stores in-frame clones only, minus some. The table lists 150,000 to 200,000 clones, more than 70% of them singletons. The sequenced sample was PBMCs. These TCRs come from a woman aged 40 to 50 in good health and CMV-seropositive. Both conserved end residues are part of each CDR3. The D gene is left open where the match is weak. Not all rows give a size; the values are once, few, many and, for expanded clones, a class.

CDR3aa: CASSFGSSWTGELFF
CDR3nt: TGTGCCAGCAGCTTTGGCTCCTCTTGGACCGGGGAGCTGTTTTTT
abundance: -
j_gene: TRBJ2-2
v_gene: TRBV5-6
d_gene: -

CDR3aa: CASSGRGDYSGNTIYF
CDR3nt: TGTGCCAGCTCAGGTCGTGGAGACTACTCTGGAAACACCATATATTTT
abundance: -
j_gene: TRBJ1-3
v_gene: TRBV18
d_gene: -

CDR3aa: CASWDTTIGEYGYTF
CDR3nt: TGTGCCAGCTGGGACACTACAATCGGCGAATATGGCTACACCTTC
abundance: few
j_gene: TRBJ1-2
v_gene: TRBV5-6
d_gene: -

CDR3aa: CASKLPSAYEQYF
CDR3nt: TGTGCCAGCAAATTACCCAGTGCCTACGAGCAGTACTTC
abundance: -
j_gene: TRBJ2-7
v_gene: TRBV28
d_gene: -

CDR3aa: CASSLSGTPPLEQFF
CDR3nt: TGCGCCAGCAGCCTTAGCGGGACCCCCCCGCTTGAGCAGTTCTTC
abundance: -
j_gene: TRBJ2-1
v_gene: TRBV4-1
d_gene: TRBD2

CDR3aa: CASRPRQGQSEAFF
CDR3nt: TGTGCCAGCAGACCCAGACAGGGACAGAGTGAAGCTTTCTTT
abundance: -
j_gene: TRBJ1-1
v_gene: TRBV5-4
d_gene: TRBD1

CDR3aa: CASSRGLVNEQFF
CDR3nt: TGTGCCAGCAGCCGGGGACTTGTGAATGAGCAGTTCTTC
abundance: -
j_gene: TRBJ2-1
v_gene: TRBV9
d_gene: -

CDR3aa: CASSGLYNEQFF
CDR3nt: TGTGCCAGCAGCGGACTATACAATGAGCAGTTCTTC
abundance: -
j_gene: TRBJ2-1
v_gene: TRBV9
d_gene: -

CDR3aa: CSVMRAAGEQYF
CDR3nt: TGCAGCGTCATGCGGGCCGCCGGCGAGCAGTACTTC
abundance: -
j_gene: TRBJ2-7
v_gene: TRBV29-1
d_gene: -

CDR3aa: CASLGQETQYF
CDR3nt: TGTGCCAGCCTTGGGCAGGAGACCCAGTACTTC
abundance: few
j_gene: TRBJ2-5
v_gene: TRBV2
d_gene: -

CDR3aa: CASSLNGDYEQYF
CDR3nt: TGTGCCAGCAGCTTAAACGGGGACTACGAGCAGTACTTC
abundance: -
j_gene: TRBJ2-7
v_gene: TRBV11-1
d_gene: -

CDR3aa: CASSFGTTGGYTF
CDR3nt: TGTGCCAGCAGCTTTGGGACAACTGGCGGCTACACCTTC
abundance: -
j_gene: TRBJ1-2
v_gene: TRBV5-4
d_gene: -

CDR3aa: CASNRKASGGYNEQFF
CDR3nt: TGTGCCAGCAATCGAAAGGCTAGCGGAGGTTACAATGAGCAGTTCTTC
abundance: few
j_gene: TRBJ2-1
v_gene: TRBV6-4
d_gene: TRBD2

CDR3aa: CASSLLDKRTDTQYF
CDR3nt: TGCGCCAGCAGCCTATTGGACAAACGCACAGATACGCAGTATTTT
abundance: -
j_gene: TRBJ2-3
v_gene: TRBV5-1
d_gene: -

CDR3aa: CASSPNRGRQPQHF
CDR3nt: TGTGCCAGCAGCCCTAACAGGGGGCGGCAGCCCCAGCATTTT
abundance: -
j_gene: TRBJ1-5
v_gene: TRBV7-9
d_gene: TRBD1

CDR3aa: CASSPSGLAGVEYF
CDR3nt: TGTGCCAGCAGCCCCTCCGGACTAGCGGGAGTTGAGTATTTT
abundance: -
j_gene: TRBJ2-3
v_gene: TRBV28
d_gene: TRBD2

CDR3aa: CAISESGMQTANEQFF
CDR3nt: TGTGCCATCAGTGAGTCTGGTATGCAGACAGCAAATGAGCAGTTCTTC
abundance: -
j_gene: TRBJ2-1
v_gene: TRBV10-3
d_gene: -

CDR3aa: CASSVTGTGTYEQYF
CDR3nt: TGTGCCAGCAGCGTTACAGGGACGGGCACCTACGAGCAGTACTTC
abundance: once
j_gene: TRBJ2-7
v_gene: TRBV9
d_gene: -

CDR3aa: CASIRAYEQYF
CDR3nt: TGTGCCAGCATCAGGGCCTACGAGCAGTACTTC
abundance: once
j_gene: TRBJ2-7
v_gene: TRBV2
d_gene: -

CDR3aa: CASSLVASGPYEQYF
CDR3nt: TGTGCCAGCAGCTTAGTGGCTAGCGGGCCCTACGAGCAGTACTTC
abundance: -
j_gene: TRBJ2-7
v_gene: TRBV7-8
d_gene: TRBD2

CDR3aa: CASSQERGQGPGELFF
CDR3nt: TGCGCCAGCAGCCAAGAGAGGGGACAGGGGCCCGGGGAGCTGTTTTTT
abundance: -
j_gene: TRBJ2-2
v_gene: TRBV4-3
d_gene: TRBD1

CDR3aa: CASGALGLYEQYF
CDR3nt: TGTGCCAGCGGGGCTCTCGGGCTCTACGAGCAGTACTTC
abundance: -
j_gene: TRBJ2-7
v_gene: TRBV6-1
d_gene: -

CDR3aa: CASRGLATGETQYF
CDR3nt: TGTGCCAGCCGAGGACTAGCCACCGGCGAGACCCAGTACTTC
abundance: once
j_gene: TRBJ2-5
v_gene: TRBV6-5
d_gene: TRBD2

CDR3aa: CASSSGAYTGELFF
CDR3nt: TGTGCCAGCAGCTCTGGGGCTTACACCGGGGAGCTGTTTTTT
abundance: -
j_gene: TRBJ2-2
v_gene: TRBV7-2
d_gene: -

CDR3aa: CATSIGGGRADEQFF
CDR3nt: TGTGCCACCTCGATCGGGGGCGGGAGGGCCGATGAGCAGTTCTTC
abundance: -
j_gene: TRBJ2-1
v_gene: TRBV15
d_gene: TRBD2

CDR3aa: CASSLEGLTTDTQYF
CDR3nt: TGTGCCAGCAGCTTAGAAGGACTCACCACAGATACGCAGTATTTT
abundance: -
j_gene: TRBJ2-3
v_gene: TRBV7-2
d_gene: -

CDR3aa: CASTDGSSTNYEQYF
CDR3nt: TGTGCCAGCACTGACGGATCGTCAACTAATTACGAGCAGTACTTC
abundance: -
j_gene: TRBJ2-7
v_gene: TRBV2
d_gene: -

CDR3aa: CAAHSAGQETQYF
CDR3nt: TGTGCCGCACACTCGGCAGGACAAGAGACCCAGTACTTC
abundance: few
j_gene: TRBJ2-5
v_gene: TRBV7-9
d_gene: -

CDR3aa: CASSFDRVDEQFF
CDR3nt: TGCGCCAGCAGCTTCGACAGGGTCGATGAGCAGTTCTTC
abundance: once
j_gene: TRBJ2-1
v_gene: TRBV5-1
d_gene: TRBD1

CDR3aa: CASSQDIGASGRRNEQYF
CDR3nt: TGCGCCAGCAGCCAAGATATTGGGGCTAGCGGGAGACGTAACGAGCAGTACTTC
abundance: -
j_gene: TRBJ2-7
v_gene: TRBV4-1
d_gene: TRBD2

CDR3aa: CASSLSGTSGSGETQYF
CDR3nt: TGTGCCAGCAGCTTAAGCGGGACTAGCGGGAGCGGAGAGACCCAGTACTTC
abundance: -
j_gene: TRBJ2-5
v_gene: TRBV7-3
d_gene: TRBD2

CDR3aa: CASSLGSGYEQYF
CDR3nt: TGTGCCAGCAGCTTAGGGAGCGGCTACGAGCAGTACTTC
abundance: once
j_gene: TRBJ2-7
v_gene: TRBV5-4
d_gene: -

CDR3aa: CAWSPSGTPEETQYF
CDR3nt: TGTGCCTGGAGTCCCTCCGGGACTCCCGAGGAGACCCAGTACTTC
abundance: -
j_gene: TRBJ2-5
v_gene: TRBV30
d_gene: -

CDR3aa: CASSFRAAGGTGELFF
CDR3nt: TGTGCTAGCAGCTTTCGAGCGGCCGGAGGAACCGGGGAGCTGTTTTTT
abundance: -
j_gene: TRBJ2-2
v_gene: TRBV7-7
d_gene: -

CDR3aa: CASSWTSAEDTQYF
CDR3nt: TGCGCCAGCAGCTGGACTAGCGCGGAAGATACGCAGTATTTT
abundance: once
j_gene: TRBJ2-3
v_gene: TRBV5-1
d_gene: TRBD2

CDR3aa: CSSTDSRVEQYF
CDR3nt: TGTTCCAGCACCGATAGCAGGGTCGAGCAGTACTTC
abundance: -
j_gene: TRBJ2-7
v_gene: TRBV7-9
d_gene: -

CDR3aa: CAWRAGASYEQYF
CDR3nt: TGTGCCTGGAGGGCGGGGGCGTCCTACGAGCAGTACTTC
abundance: -
j_gene: TRBJ2-7
v_gene: TRBV30
d_gene: -

CDR3aa: CASSPDRGPTDTQYF
CDR3nt: TGTGCCAGCAGCCCCGACAGGGGTCCCACAGATACGCAGTATTTT
abundance: -
j_gene: TRBJ2-3
v_gene: TRBV7-3
d_gene: TRBD1

CDR3aa: CASSPGNQPQHF
CDR3nt: TGTGCCAGCTCGCCCGGGAATCAGCCCCAGCATTTT
abundance: -
j_gene: TRBJ1-5
v_gene: TRBV18
d_gene: -

CDR3aa: CASSLGAGGNEQFF
CDR3nt: TGTGCCAGCAGCTTAGGGGCAGGGGGCAATGAGCAGTTCTTC
abundance: -
j_gene: TRBJ2-1
v_gene: TRBV7-3
d_gene: TRBD1

CDR3aa: CASSLAPSGSTDTQYF
CDR3nt: TGTGCCAGCAGCTTAGCTCCTAGCGGAAGCACAGATACGCAGTATTTT
abundance: few
j_gene: TRBJ2-3
v_gene: TRBV7-6
d_gene: TRBD2

CDR3aa: CASGEGSSYNEQFF
CDR3nt: TGCGCCAGTGGAGAGGGTAGCTCCTACAATGAGCAGTTCTTC
abundance: -
j_gene: TRBJ2-1
v_gene: TRBV5-1
d_gene: -

CDR3aa: CASSRTAQPYEQYF
CDR3nt: TGTGCCAGTAGTAGGACAGCTCAACCCTACGAGCAGTACTTC
abundance: few
j_gene: TRBJ2-7
v_gene: TRBV19
d_gene: -

CDR3aa: CASSFTSGGYEQYF
CDR3nt: TGTGCCAGCAGTTTCACCAGCGGTGGCTACGAGCAGTACTTC
abundance: -
j_gene: TRBJ2-7
v_gene: TRBV28
d_gene: -

CDR3aa: CASSSLGDVTEQYF
CDR3nt: TGTGCCAGTAGTTCTCTAGGGGATGTTACGGAGCAGTACTTC
abundance: -
j_gene: TRBJ2-7
v_gene: TRBV19
d_gene: -

CDR3aa: CASRGSSGTYNEQFF
CDR3nt: TGTGCCAGCAGGGGATCTAGCGGGACTTACAATGAGCAGTTCTTC
abundance: -
j_gene: TRBJ2-1
v_gene: TRBV28
d_gene: TRBD2

CDR3aa: CASSLGTNYEQYF
CDR3nt: TGTGCCAGCAGTTTAGGGACTAACTACGAGCAGTACTTC
abundance: -
j_gene: TRBJ2-7
v_gene: TRBV28
d_gene: TRBD2

CDR3aa: CASSQAGGPDVRSEVWRHIF
CDR3nt: TGTGCCAGCAGCCAAGCGGGAGGGCCAGACGTGCGGTCCGAGGTGTGGCGTCACATCTTC
abundance: once
j_gene: TRBJ2-4
v_gene: TRBV14
d_gene: TRBD2

CDR3aa: CASSPGTSGRSSYEQYF
CDR3nt: TGTGCCAGCAGTCCTGGGACTAGCGGGAGGAGCTCCTACGAGCAGTACTTC
abundance: -
j_gene: TRBJ2-7
v_gene: TRBV28
d_gene: TRBD2

CDR3aa: CASSVIGQSTDTQYF
CDR3nt: TGTGCCAGCAGTGTGATTGGCCAGTCCACAGATACGCAGTATTTT
abundance: -
j_gene: TRBJ2-3
v_gene: TRBV2
d_gene: -

CDR3aa: CASSQPSGGAETQYF
CDR3nt: TGTGCCAGCAGCCAACCATCAGGGGGCGCGGAGACCCAGTACTTC
abundance: few
j_gene: TRBJ2-5
v_gene: TRBV6-5
d_gene: TRBD1

CDR3aa: CASRSPEGYTEAFF
CDR3nt: TGTGCCAGCAGAAGCCCCGAGGGTTACACTGAAGCTTTCTTT
abundance: -
j_gene: TRBJ1-1
v_gene: TRBV28
d_gene: -

CDR3aa: CASRTPIAGDTGELFF
CDR3nt: TGTGCCAGCAGGACTCCAATAGCGGGTGACACCGGGGAGCTGTTTTTT
abundance: -
j_gene: TRBJ2-2
v_gene: TRBV28
d_gene: TRBD2

CDR3aa: CASSTTQGADYEQYF
CDR3nt: TGTGCCAGCAGCACCACCCAGGGGGCGGACTACGAGCAGTACTTC
abundance: -
j_gene: TRBJ2-7
v_gene: TRBV7-9
d_gene: TRBD1